The 29 T cell receptor beta chains in this list originate from one sample, sequenced in a study of molecular identifiers for immune sequencing clone quantification. TCRdb ran MiXCR on the PCR reads and lists one entry per CDR3 protein. The data show some 320,000 distinct CDR3 sequences, roughly 24% seen once. The sequenced sample was naive CD8+ T cells from blood, with Jurkat cell RNA spiked in. Stated subset: FACS-sorted CD8+CD4-CCR7+CD45RA+ naive T cells. Receptors were obtained from a human donor in good health. Some libraries in this study had Jurkat cell RNA spiked in.

This clonotype occurred many times. This chain joins TRBV30 and TRBJ2-7; D is possibly TRBD1 (6 bases). Germline assignment: CDR1 GTSNPN and CDR2 SVGIG (reference sequence). This CDR3 has 11 residues. Trimming took off 0 bases at V and 10 bases at J, with 10 bases between the two ends. The CDR3, as DNA: TGTGCCTGGAGTGTACAGGGCTATCAGTACTTC. Amino acids: CAWSVQGYQYF. Drawing the rest from reference TRBV30 and TRBJ2-7, the complete variable domain is SQTIHQWPATLVQPVGSPLSLECTVEGTSNPNLYWYRQAAGRGLQLLFYSVGIGQISSEVPQNLSASRPQDRQFILSSKKLLLSDSGFYLCAWSVQGYQYFGPGTRLTVT.

The V and J genes are TRBV29-1 and TRBJ1-1; D might be TRBD1 (6 bases). V shed 6 bases and J shed 5 bases, with 28 bases lying between them. This CDR3 has 17 amino acids. Germline loops: CDR1 SQVTM, CDR2 ANQGSEA. CDR3 residues: CSVAGTPKGYRGTEAFF. The CDR3 nucleotides are TGCAGCGTCGCCGGGACACCAAAAGGATACAGAGGGACTGAAGCTTTCTTT. The variable domain in full, with the rest retrieved from reference TRBV29-1 and TRBJ1-1, is SAVISQKPSRDICQRGTSLTIQCQVDSQVTMMFWYRQQPGQSLTLIATANQGSEATYESGFVIDKFPISRPNLTFSTLTVSNMSPEDSSIYLCSVAGTPKGYRGTEAFFGQGTRLTVV.

This clonotype was counted many times. The CDR3 DNA is TGTGCCAGTAGTAACTGGGAGGAAGCCAAAAACATTCAGTACTTC. The encoded protein is CASSNWEEAKNIQYF. The chain recombines TRBV19 with TRBJ2-4; TRBD2 is a possible D gene (6 bases). Germline CDR1 is LNHDA and CDR2 is SQIVND (reference sequence). Trimming shortened V by 4 bases and J by 0 bases, and 10 bases separated the two germline ends. The CDR3 runs to 15 residues.

The chain's CDR3 is CASSYFWDRLNTEAFF. CDR3 in DNA: TGTGCCAGCAGTTACTTCTGGGACAGACTGAACACTGAAGCTTTCTTT. The chain links TRBV6-2 or TRBV6-3 to TRBJ1-1; 7 bases align to TRBD1. The V gene's germline CDR1 is MNHEY and CDR2 SVGEGT. V lost 1 base to trimming and J lost 0 bases; unmatched junction nucleotides: 5. This CDR3 has 16 residues.

There are many counts of this clonotype. The J gene is TRBJ2-2, the V gene TRBV7-3; the D is unclear. Germline CDR1 is SGHTA and CDR2 is FQGTGA. CDR3 length: 13 residues. V lost 2 bases to trimming and J lost 10 bases, with 11 bases between them. Here the CDR3 reads CASSLSGGLELFF. Here the CDR3 DNA reads TGTGCCAGCAGCTTATCAGGCGGCCTGGAGCTGTTTTTT.

The chain employs TRBV7-8 and TRBJ2-2, with 9 bases identical to TRBD2. Trimming took 7 bases from V and 4 from J; bases not matched to a gene: 7. Per the germline V gene, CDR1 is SGHVS and CDR2 is FQNEAQ. The CDR3 is 15 amino acids. The CDR3 loop reads CASIKGTSFTGELFF. CDR3 sequence (DNA): TGTGCCAGCATCAAAGGGACTAGCTTCACCGGGGAGCTGTTTTTT.

The V gene is TRBV3-1, the J gene TRBJ2-7; D is uncertain. Trimming took 3 bases from V and 4 from J, leaving 10 bases between them. Per germline, CDR1 LGHDT and CDR2 YNNKEL (reference sequence). The CDR3 runs to 13 residues. CDR3 DNA sequence: TGTGCCAGCAGCCAGTACAGAGTTTACGAGCAGTACTTC. Translated, it gives CASSQYRVYEQYF.

The V call is TRBV11-3, the J call TRBJ2-2, with TRBD1 as a possible D gene (7 bases). Germline-derived CDR1 and CDR2 are SGHNT and YENEEA. Trimming left V 3 bases short and J 4 bases short, with 12 bases between. The CDR3 spans 15 residues. Written as DNA, the CDR3 is TGTGCCAGCAGCTTGGACAGGAGGGGCACCGGGGAGCTGTTTTTT. The encoded protein is CASSLDRRGTGELFF.

This clonotype appeared a few times. This chain connects TRBV20-1 to TRBJ2-1, with D perhaps matching TRBD1 or TRBD2 (6 bases each). The germline V gene has CDR1 DFQATT and CDR2 SNEGSKA (reference sequence). The CDR3 totals 16 residues. Trimming stripped 5 bases from V and 2 bases from J, with 19 bases between. The CDR3 loop is CSAGGLHREPYNEQFF. CDR3 coding DNA: TGCAGTGCTGGGGGGCTCCACAGGGAACCCTACAATGAGCAGTTCTTC.

The chain carries TRBV6-2 or TRBV6-3 and TRBJ2-7; 8 nucleotides match TRBD2. The CDR3 runs to 17 residues. The V and J ends lost 2 bases and 6 bases, in that order; junction bases with no gene match: 15. Germline V gene lookup returns CDR1 MNHEY and CDR2 SVGEGT. The CDR3 is CASSYPGTSFSPREQYF. CDR3 DNA sequence: TGTGCCAGCAGTTACCCCGGGACTAGTTTTAGTCCGCGCGAGCAGTACTTC.

This clonotype occurred many times. This chain connects TRBV5-4 to TRBJ2-7; D is unresolved. With 0 bases removed from V and 2 bases from J, the gap between germline ends came to 9 bases. Germline V gene lookup returns CDR1 SGHNT and CDR2 YYREEE (reference sequence). The CDR3 totals 14 residues. The CDR3 region is CASSLGQAPYEQYF. Written as DNA, the CDR3 is TGTGCCAGCAGCTTGGGGCAGGCCCCCTACGAGCAGTACTTC.

As for this clonotype: This sequence may be a read error, since a much larger clone differs from it by one base. The gene calls are TRBV30 and TRBJ2-5; possibly TRBD2 for D (6 bases). Germline V gene data show CDR1 as GTSNPN and CDR2 as SVGIG (reference sequence). The CDR3 is 10 amino acids. Trimming left V 2 bases short and J 14 bases short, with 12 bases between. The CDR3 DNA reads TGTGCCTGGAGTCCCGGGACTCATTACTTC. Protein: CAWSPGTHYF.

In the case of this clonotype: A read error may be the cause here, since a much bigger clone is one base away. The conserved final phenylalanine or tryptophan is absent from the CDR3, which likely points to a read error. The genes are TRBV5-1 and TRBJ1-1; D might be TRBD1 (5 bases). V shed 0 bases and J shed 8 bases, with 11 bases lying between them. The CDR3 is 13 amino acids. Germline assignment: CDR1 SGHRS and CDR2 YFSETQ. CDR3 in amino acids: CASSLAEAGEAFY. CDR3 nucleotide sequence: TGCGCCAGCAGCTTGGCCGAGGCAGGGGAAGCTTTCTAT.

The V gene is TRBV7-6, the J gene TRBJ2-3; D possibly uses TRBD1 or TRBD2 (5 bases each). The V gene's germline CDR1 is SGHVS and CDR2 FNYEAQ. V was shortened by 3 bases and J by 3 bases, with 13 bases between the two germline ends. This CDR3 region has 15 residues. Here the CDR3 reads CASSLMGEGTDTQYF. The CDR3 nucleotides are TGTGCCAGCAGCTTGATGGGCGAGGGGACAGATACGCAGTATTTT.

This clonotype was observed at least ten times. This rearrangement joins TRBV4-2 to TRBJ1-5; no clear D gene. V lost 3 bases to trimming and J lost 0 bases, with 9 bases between them. Germline loops: CDR1 LGHNA, CDR2 YNFKEQ. The length of the CDR3 is 15 residues. The CDR3 sequence is CASSHTESSNQPQHF. In DNA, the CDR3 is TGTGCCAGCAGCCATACAGAGTCTAGCAATCAGCCCCAGCATTTT.

Many counts were recorded for this clonotype. J is TRBJ2-7 and V is TRBV7-9; D is uncertain. CDR1 is SEHNR, CDR2 FQNEAQ, per germline (reference sequence). V lost 5 bases to trimming and J lost 6 bases, with 14 bases between them. The length of the CDR3 is 13 residues. CDR3 sequence reads: CASSARLEGEQYF. Here the CDR3 DNA reads TGTGCCAGCAGCGCCAGACTTGAAGGCGAGCAGTACTTC.

V gene TRBV20-1 combines with J gene TRBJ2-4, with D uncertain. Trimming stripped 4 bases from V and 0 bases from J, with 7 bases between. Looked up from germline, CDR1 is DFQATT and CDR2 is SNEGSKA (reference sequence). This CDR3 is built from 13 residues. The CDR3, as DNA: TGCAGTGCTATTGCAGAAGCCAAAAACATTCAGTACTTC. This gives the protein CSAIAEAKNIQYF.

J is TRBJ2-7 and V is TRBV7-9; TRBD2 might be the D (6 bases). The V end lost 10 bases, the J end lost 2 bases, and 18 bases lay between the germline ends. Germline CDR1 SEHNR, CDR2 FQNEAQ (reference sequence). This CDR3 is built from 14 residues. The CDR3 sequence is CATHIRGNPYEQYF. In DNA form, the CDR3 reads TGTGCCACCCATATTCGGGGGAACCCCTACGAGCAGTACTTC.

This clonotype was picked up many times. The chain uses TRBV7-9 and TRBJ2-7; D not resolved. CDR1 SEHNR and CDR2 FQNEAQ come from the germline V gene (reference sequence). The CDR3 runs to 13 residues. V was pared by 1 base and J by 7 bases, with 11 bases between. The chain's CDR3 is CASSLGGSGEQYF. In DNA form, the CDR3 reads TGTGCCAGCAGCTTAGGGGGTTCCGGTGAGCAGTACTTC.

This clonotype was observed at least ten times. The chain couples TRBV4-3 to TRBJ1-5, with TRBD1 as a possible D gene (5 bases). Trimming cost V 0 bases and J 4 bases, with 10 bases left between them. This CDR3 has 15 amino acids. The germline V gene has CDR1 LGHNA and CDR2 YSLEER. The CDR3, as DNA: TGCGCCAGCAGCCAAGATCTGTCAGGGAATCAGCCCCAGCATTTT. This encodes CASSQDLSGNQPQHF.

About this clonotype itself: With a much larger clone just one base away, this may be a read error. The chain links TRBV13 to TRBJ1-2, with D unresolved. Trimming shortened V by 5 bases and J by 0 bases, and 22 bases separated the two germline ends. The V gene's germline CDR1 is PRHDT and CDR2 FYEKMQ (reference sequence). The CDR3 has 18 residues. This CDR3 reads CASSQGLPGSRANYGYTF. Here the CDR3 DNA reads TGTGCCAGCAGCCAAGGCCTACCGGGGAGTAGGGCTAACTATGGCTACACCTTC. The whole variable domain, filled in from reference TRBV13 and TRBJ1-2, reads AAGVIQSPRHLIKEKRETATLKCYPIPRHDTVYWYQQGPGQDPQFLISFYEKMQSDKGSIPDRFSAQQFSDYHSELNMSSLELGDSALYFCASSQGLPGSRANYGYTFGSGTRLTVV.

About this clonotype itself: Compared with germline, one end of the junction differs, possibly owing to a read error. The rearrangement uses TRBV7-2 and TRBJ2-3; 12 positions agree with TRBD2. Germline values: CDR1 SGHTA, CDR2 FQGNSA. The length of the CDR3 is 17 residues. CDR3 residues: CASSLGLAGGFADTQNF. The CDR3 nucleotides read TGTGCCAGCAGCTTAGGGCTAGCGGGGGGGTTCGCAGATACGCAGAATTTT.

This clonotype has ten or more counts. This chain joins TRBV29-1 and TRBJ1-2, with 7 bases fitting TRBD1. The CDR3 contains 14 residues. In germline, CDR1 is SQVTM, CDR2 ANQGSEA. Losses at the gene ends were 6 bases for V and 4 bases for J; bases not matched to a gene: 11. DNA for the CDR3: TGCAGCGTCCCCCTAGGGGGCTTAGGCTATGGCTACACCTTC. This codes for CSVPLGGLGYGYTF.

The chain has TRBV29-1 and TRBJ1-1, with D uncertain. The CDR3 runs 11 residues. Germline lookup yields CDR1 SQVTM and CDR2 ANQGSEA. The V gene lost 3 bases and the J gene lost 3 bases, with 5 bases spanning the gap. The CDR3: CSVDVDTEAFF. Written as DNA, the CDR3 is TGCAGCGTTGACGTAGACACTGAAGCTTTCTTT. The full variable domain, rest sourced from reference TRBV29-1 and TRBJ1-1, is SAVISQKPSRDICQRGTSLTIQCQVDSQVTMMFWYRQQPGQSLTLIATANQGSEATYESGFVIDKFPISRPNLTFSTLTVSNMSPEDSSIYLCSVDVDTEAFFGQGTRLTVV.

This clonotype was found many times. This chain links TRBV6-5 with TRBJ2-7; 11 bases map to TRBD2. From germline, CDR1 is MNHEY and CDR2 SVGAGI. The V gene end was trimmed by 5 bases and the J gene end by 5 bases; junction bases not matched to a gene: 8. The CDR3 has 15 residues. The CDR3 is CASSPTTSGTNEQYF. The CDR3 coding sequence is TGTGCCAGCAGTCCCACGACTAGCGGGACCAACGAGCAGTACTTC.

Comment on this clonotype: It may be a read error: a sequence one base away is much more abundant. The chain uses TRBV4-1 and TRBJ2-7; TRBD1 might be the D (6 bases). The germline V gene has CDR1 MGHRA and CDR2 YSYEKL. Trimming removed 8 bases from V and 4 bases from J, with 15 bases in between. This CDR3 spans 13 amino acids. Here the CDR3 reads CASRPGTLYEQYF. DNA for the CDR3: TGCGCCAGCCGCCCAGGGACACTGTACGAGCAGTACTTC.

For this clonotype: A much larger clone is a single base away; this may be a read error. J is TRBJ2-4 and V is TRBV29-1; tentative D call: TRBD2 (6 bases). Germline V gene data show CDR1 as SQVTM and CDR2 as ANQGSEA. The CDR3 extends over 15 amino acids. In nucleotides, the CDR3 is TGCAGCGTTGAATGGAGGGGTCTAGCCAAAAACATTCAGCACTTC. Encoded protein: CSVEWRGLAKNIQHF.

A remark on this clonotype: Given a much more abundant clone one base away, this may be a read error. This rearrangement joins TRBV10-3 to TRBJ1-1; D gene unclear. Germline lookup yields CDR1 ENHRY and CDR2 SYGVKD. This CDR3 has 15 residues. V lost 0 bases, J lost 5 bases, and 13 bases lay in between. The CDR3 loop is CAISESTRAGTEAFF. The DNA of the CDR3 is TGTGCCATCAGTGAGTCGACAAGGGCGGGAACTGAAGCTTTCTTT.

The CDR3 sequence is CASSHLGLAGNTDTQYF. CDR3 DNA sequence: TGTGCCAGCAGCCATCTAGGACTAGCGGGAAACACAGATACGCAGTATTTT. The V gene is TRBV3-1, the J gene TRBJ2-3; 12 bases agree with TRBD2. CDR1 is LGHDT and CDR2 is YNNKEL in the germline V gene (reference sequence). CDR3 length equals 17 residues. Trimming took 3 bases from V and 2 from J; bases not matched to a gene: 6.